The source of this T cell receptor beta chain is a study of shared clonotypes between healthy human individuals. Study overall: There were three CD4 naive, three CD4 memory, two CD8 naive and one CD8 memory plates per donor.

In the case of this clone: The target antigen is unknown. At one boundary the junction diverges from the germline segment, which might be a read error.

Overall study findings and caveats: Limited genetic and exposure-history diversity came from having few donors. Around 5% was the fraction of naive CD4 clonotypes found shared across several donors.

Methods used by the authors: ImmunoSEQ output lacked quality scores and full-length reads, limiting matched filtering. Some clones are missing from TCRdb's copy, which holds only in-frame ones; the method was immunoSEQ multiplex PCR. V, J and clone size derive from that table, while D and trimming were established from the DNA sequence. The sample contains 2 million to 2.5 million clones, 93% of which appear only once. This TCR was sampled from a man aged 18 to 30 in good health. Some clones in this sample may be carry-over from other donors' samples. The source material was naive CD4+ T cells from PBMCs. As to subset: CD45RA+ positively selected.

The CDR3 reads CASSLGLAGVIF. Here the CDR3 DNA reads TGTGCCAGCAGCTTAGGACTAGCGGGAGTGATCTTC. The chain combines TRBV7-9 with TRBJ2-1, with 12 bases lining up with TRBD2. This CDR3 comprises 12 residues. CDR1 is SEHNR, CDR2 FQNEAQ, per germline (reference sequence).